The rows below give T cell receptor beta chains drawn from one sample of a study of cytomegalovirus exposure and HLA in healthy donors. The method was immunoSEQ multiplex PCR; TCRdb's version includes in-frame clones alone and lacks a portion of them. Found here are about 64,000 clones, around 66% of them singletons; the top ten hold roughly 15%. Sequencing used PBMCs. The origin of the receptors is a male donor in good health and CMV-seropositive. The CDR3 runs from the conserved cysteine through the conserved F or W. A D gene is named only where the DNA matches it firmly. A clone size is listed for some rows: how often the clone was seen (once, few, many), or a class if it is expanded.

clone_size	v_call	j_call	d_call	cdr3_nt	cdr3_aa
.	TRBV11-2	TRBJ1-3	.	TGTGCCAGCAGCCCCCGGGACGGGAGCTCTGGAAACACCATATATTTT	CASSPRDGSSGNTIYF
once	TRBV2	TRBJ2-1	TRBD2	TGTGCCAGCAGCCGGACTAGTCCTGAGCAGTTCTTC	CASSRTSPEQFF
once	TRBV5-4	TRBJ2-5	TRBD1	TGTGCCAGCAGCTTACAGGGGGCGGTCGAGACCCAGTACTTC	CASSLQGAVETQYF
.	TRBV4-1	TRBJ2-2	TRBD1	TGCGCCAGCAGCCACAAACTGACAGGGCACGGGGAGCTGTTTTTT	CASSHKLTGHGELFF
.	TRBV4-1	TRBJ1-1	.	TGCGCCAGCAGCCAAAAGCTCAGGACACTGAACACTGAAGCTTTCTTT	CASSQKLRTLNTEAFF
.	TRBV7-9	TRBJ1-2	.	TGTGCCAGCAGTGTCGGTCGGGGAAGGGGCTACACCTTC	CASSVGRGRGYTF
.	TRBV11-2	TRBJ2-2	.	TGTGCCAGCAGCTTACCGACACAGGGACTAAACACCGGGGAGCTGTTTTTT	CASSLPTQGLNTGELFF
once	TRBV5-1	TRBJ1-1	TRBD1	TGCGCCAGCACCTCAATACAGGGGAGCCACACTGAAGCTTTCTTT	CASTSIQGSHTEAFF
.	TRBV18	TRBJ2-6	TRBD1	TGTGCCAGCTCACCGAATCTGGGACAGGGGGCTGTTGGGGCCAACGTCCTGACTTTC	CASSPNLGQGAVGANVLTF
.	TRBV6-5	TRBJ1-2	TRBD1	TGTGCCAGCAGTTACGCAGGGACAGGTCGAGGCTACACCTTC	CASSYAGTGRGYTF
.	TRBV30	TRBJ1-4	TRBD1	TGTGCCTGGAGGGTTGGGACAGGGAATGAAAAACTGTTTTTT	CAWRVGTGNEKLFF
few	TRBV6-6	TRBJ1-5	.	TGTGCCAGCAGTTCCCTGGGGGGTGGGAATCAGCCCCAGCATTTT	CASSSLGGGNQPQHF
.	TRBV19	TRBJ1-1	.	TGTGCCAGTACCACTAGGAGGGTATTGGCCCTTAACACTGAAGCTTTCTTT	CASTTRRVLALNTEAFF
.	TRBV5-1	TRBJ1-5	.	TGCGCCAGCAGCCCGGCAACCCTTGGAGGCAGACACAATCAGCCCCAGCATTTT	CASSPATLGGRHNQPQHF
.	TRBV11-2	TRBJ2-2	TRBD1	TGTGCCAGCAGCTGGAGCCCCCGGGACAGGGTCCACGGGGAGCTGTTTTTT	CASSWSPRDRVHGELFF
.	TRBV7-6	TRBJ2-5	TRBD2	TGTGCCAGCAGCTTAAATTCTCCGGGAGGTATAGAGACCCAGTACTTC	CASSLNSPGGIETQYF
few	TRBV9	TRBJ1-1	TRBD1	TGTGCCAGCAGCGTAGTAGGGACAGGGTTGTCTGAAGCTTTCTTT	CASSVVGTGLSEAFF
few	TRBV7-9	TRBJ1-1	TRBD1	TGTGCCAGCAGCTTAGCCGGGACAGGGGGAGCTGAAGCTTTCTTT	CASSLAGTGGAEAFF
.	TRBV5-1	TRBJ1-1	TRBD1	TGCGCCAGCAGCTTGGTGGGGACAGGTATCACTGAAGCTTTCTTT	CASSLVGTGITEAFF
few	TRBV9	TRBJ1-2	TRBD1	TGTGCCAGCAGCGTGGACAGGGAAGGTAACTATGGCTACACCTTC	CASSVDREGNYGYTF
.	TRBV16	TRBJ2-2	.	TGTGCCAGCAGCCCAGGGATCGCCGGGGAGCTGTTTTTT	CASSPGIAGELFF
.	TRBV7-6	TRBJ2-7	.	TGTGCCAGCAGCCCAAAAAACGGGACTTTTAACTACGAGCAGTACTTC	CASSPKNGTFNYEQYF
.	TRBV10-1	TRBJ1-2	TRBD1	TGCGCCAGCAGTGCTACCCGGGACAGGGGCTACACCTTC	CASSATRDRGYTF
.	TRBV5-4	TRBJ1-6	.	TGTGCCAGCACCACGTCGGGGGGATCGCCCCTCCACTTT	CASTTSGGSPLHF
.	TRBV5-4	TRBJ2-7	TRBD2	TGTGCCAGCAGCTTGGGGCTAGCGGGCTCCTACGAGCAGTACTTC	CASSLGLAGSYEQYF
.	TRBV6-5	TRBJ2-3	TRBD2	TGTGCCAGCAGCCCTAGCGGGGCGCGCACAGATACGCAGTATTTT	CASSPSGARTDTQYF
.	TRBV9	TRBJ2-6	.	TGTGCCAGCAGCGTAGGCCCTAACACAGGAGATGGGGCCAACGTCCTGACTTTC	CASSVGPNTGDGANVLTF
.	TRBV25-1	TRBJ2-5	TRBD2	TGTGCCAGCAGCGAACTAGCGGGAGAAGAGACCCAGTACTTC	CASSELAGEETQYF
once	TRBV11-3	TRBJ2-7	TRBD2	TGTGCCAGCAGCCTACGAGGGACTAGCGGGATTGACGAGCAGTACTTC	CASSLRGTSGIDEQYF
.	TRBV6-1	TRBJ1-4	.	TGTGCCAGCAGCCTGACAGGAGCTACGGAAAAACTGTTTTTT	CASSLTGATEKLFF
.	TRBV2	TRBJ2-1	.	TGTGCCAGCAGTCTCAGGGGCTACAATGAGCAGTTCTTC	CASSLRGYNEQFF
.	TRBV2	TRBJ1-2	TRBD1	TGTGCCAGCAGCCAAAAAATTCGGGACAGTGGTGGCTACACCTTC	CASSQKIRDSGGYTF
.	TRBV7-9	TRBJ1-2	.	TGTTCCAGCAGCTCCCTCCGGGGGGAAGCTAACTATGGCTACACCTTC	CSSSSLRGEANYGYTF
.	TRBV7-2	TRBJ1-1	.	TGTGCCAGCAGCTTAGGACAACCGAACACTGAAGCTTTCTTT	CASSLGQPNTEAFF
.	TRBV30	TRBJ1-6	.	TGTGCCTGGAACAGGGAGGGGAATTCACCCCTCCACTTT	CAWNREGNSPLHF
.	TRBV6-6	TRBJ2-2	.	TGTGCCAGCAGTTACGCCTCCGGGAGCTACACCGGGGAGCTGTTTTTT	CASSYASGSYTGELFF
.	TRBV7-2	TRBJ2-7	.	TGTGCCAGCAGCCGGAGTGCCTACGAGCAGTACTTC	CASSRSAYEQYF
few	TRBV6-5	TRBJ2-7	TRBD1	TGTGCCAGCAGACCCGACAGGGGAAGTGTCCACGAGCAGTACTTC	CASRPDRGSVHEQYF
.	TRBV5-6	TRBJ1-2	.	TGTGCCAGCAGCGGCGGACAGTATGGCTACACCTTC	CASSGGQYGYTF
.	TRBV30	TRBJ2-1	.	TGTGCCTGGAGTGTTCATGGTCTTAGCTCCTACAATGAGCAGTTCTTC	CAWSVHGLSSYNEQFF
.	TRBV18	TRBJ2-2	.	TGTGCCAGCTCACCACTCCGCGGCGGGGAGCTGTTTTTT	CASSPLRGGELFF
few	TRBV5-5	TRBJ1-1	.	TGTGCCAGCAGCTCTCGGGGTTCCGGCACTGAAGCTTTCTTT	CASSSRGSGTEAFF
.	TRBV28	TRBJ1-5	.	TGTGCCAGCAGTTTATTTCGGGGTCAGCCCCAGCATTTT	CASSLFRGQPQHF
.	TRBV30	TRBJ1-2	TRBD1	TGTGCCTGGAGTATGACAGGGATGTATGGCTACACCTTC	CAWSMTGMYGYTF